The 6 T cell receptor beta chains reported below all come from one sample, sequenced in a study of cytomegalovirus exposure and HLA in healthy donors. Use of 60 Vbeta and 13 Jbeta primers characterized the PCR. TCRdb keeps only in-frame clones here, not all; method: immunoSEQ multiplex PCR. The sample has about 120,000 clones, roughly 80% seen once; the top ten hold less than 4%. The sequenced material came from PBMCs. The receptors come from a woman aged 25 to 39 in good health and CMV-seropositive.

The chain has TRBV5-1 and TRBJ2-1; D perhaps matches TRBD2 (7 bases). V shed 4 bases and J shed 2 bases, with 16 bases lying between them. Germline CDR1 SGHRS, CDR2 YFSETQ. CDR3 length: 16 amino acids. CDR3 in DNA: TGCGCCAGCAGCATGCGAGGCGGGGGCACCTACAATGAGCAGTTCTTC. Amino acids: CASSMRGGGTYNEQFF.

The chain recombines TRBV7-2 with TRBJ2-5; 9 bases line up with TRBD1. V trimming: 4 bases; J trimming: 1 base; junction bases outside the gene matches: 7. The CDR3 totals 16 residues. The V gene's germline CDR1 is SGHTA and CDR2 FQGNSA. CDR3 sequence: CASSSRDRVSQETQYF. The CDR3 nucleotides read TGTGCCAGCAGCTCCAGGGACAGGGTGAGCCAAGAGACCCAGTACTTC. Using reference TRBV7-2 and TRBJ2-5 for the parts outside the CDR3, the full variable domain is GAGVSQSPSNKVTEKGKDVELRCDPISGHTALYWYRQSLGQGLEFLIYFQGNSAPDKSGLPSDRFSAERTGGSVSTLTIQRTQQEDSAVYLCASSSRDRVSQETQYFGPGTRLLVL.

The CDR3 sequence is CASSLQINTEAFF. CDR3 nucleotides: TGTGCCAGCAGTTTGCAGATTAACACTGAAGCTTTCTTT. This chain connects TRBV27 to TRBJ1-1; D not certain. This CDR3 is 13 amino acids long. Germline CDR1 is MNHEY and CDR2 is SMNVEV (reference sequence). V was cut by 3 bases and J by 2 bases, with 7 bases left in between.

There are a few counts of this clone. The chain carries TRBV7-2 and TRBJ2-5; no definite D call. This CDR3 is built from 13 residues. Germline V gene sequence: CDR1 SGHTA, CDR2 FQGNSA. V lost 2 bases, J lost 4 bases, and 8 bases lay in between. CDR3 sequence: CASSLRFSETQYF. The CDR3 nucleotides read TGTGCCAGCAGCTTACGTTTTTCAGAGACCCAGTACTTC.

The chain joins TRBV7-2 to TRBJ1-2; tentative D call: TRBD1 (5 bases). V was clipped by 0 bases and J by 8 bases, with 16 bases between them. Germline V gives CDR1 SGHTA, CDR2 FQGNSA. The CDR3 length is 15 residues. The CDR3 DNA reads TGTGCCAGCAGCTTAGCCGGGGGTGGGGGGTACGGCTACACCTTC. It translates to CASSLAGGGGYGYTF.

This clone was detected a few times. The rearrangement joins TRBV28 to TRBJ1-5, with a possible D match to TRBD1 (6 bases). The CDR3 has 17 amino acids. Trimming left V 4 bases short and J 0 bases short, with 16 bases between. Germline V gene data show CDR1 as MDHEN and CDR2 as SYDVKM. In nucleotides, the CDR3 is TGTGCCAGCAGTTACCCAACTTGGGGGCATAGCAATCAGCCCCAGCATTTT. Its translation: CASSYPTWGHSNQPQHF.